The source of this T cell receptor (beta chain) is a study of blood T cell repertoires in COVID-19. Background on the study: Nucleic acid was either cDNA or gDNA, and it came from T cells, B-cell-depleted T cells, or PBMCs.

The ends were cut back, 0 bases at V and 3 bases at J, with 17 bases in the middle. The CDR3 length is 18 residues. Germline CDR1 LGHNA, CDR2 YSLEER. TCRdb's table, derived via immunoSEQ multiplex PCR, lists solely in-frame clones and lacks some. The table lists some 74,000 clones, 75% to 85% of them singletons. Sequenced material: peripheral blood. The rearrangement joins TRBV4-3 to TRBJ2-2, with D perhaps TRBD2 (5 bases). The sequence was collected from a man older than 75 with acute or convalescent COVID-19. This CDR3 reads CASSQDRRHGLYTGELFF. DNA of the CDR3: TGCGCCAGCAGCCAAGATCGACGGCACGGACTTTACACCGGGGAGCTGTTTTTT.